This TCR beta chain was sequenced during a study of blood T cells in healthy people across ages. Study results and caveats: Because donor CMV status was unknown, expanded clonotype changes were possibly confounded.

A note on this clonotype: Its antigen is unknown.

Extractions gave at least 5.5 micrograms of total RNA per sample. Primers used in a second PCR of about 7 to 12 cycles were a sample-barcoded 5' primer and a J-beta primer mix. TCRdb passed the 5' RACE reads through MiXCR, listing each CDR3 protein once. This table has approximately 800,000 distinct CDR3 sequences, 46% appearing once. The germline V gene has CDR1 SQVTM and CDR2 ANQGSEA. The V and J ends lost 6 bases and 5 bases respectively, with 13 bases between them. The CDR3 runs 12 residues. V usage is TRBV29-1 and J usage is TRBJ2-5, with D hard to call. This clonotype was sampled from an elderly man in good health. The sequenced material came from blood. The CDR3 DNA sequence: TGCAGCGTCGCGCCGACCGGTGAGACCCAGTACTTC. It is translated as CSVAPTGETQYF.